One sample yielded the 13 T cell receptor beta chains listed below, sequenced in a study of T cells in localized non-small cell lung cancer. Assay: immunoSEQ multiplex PCR; the TCRdb copy retains only in-frame clones and omits some. The sample lists some 40,000 clones; approximately 94% were seen once. The source was peripheral blood, collected before any cancer treatment. The receptors were gathered from a female donor of 60 years or more with stage I lung adenocarcinoma.

This clone was seen a handful of times. The CDR3 loop is CASSTRGQGGNQPQHF. DNA of the CDR3: TGTGCCAGTAGTACCCGGGGACAGGGGGGCAATCAGCCCCAGCATTTT. The rearrangement links TRBV19 to TRBJ1-5; 11 bases fit TRBD1. With V trimmed by 4 bases and J by 2 bases, 4 bases remained unmatched. Germline lookup yields CDR1 LNHDA and CDR2 SQIVND (reference sequence). CDR3 length: 16 residues.

J is TRBJ1-1 and V is TRBV2; D is undetermined. The CDR3 extends over 15 amino acids. Germline assignment: CDR1 SNHLY and CDR2 FYNNEI. The germline V and J ends were trimmed by 1 base and 4 bases, with 13 bases remaining between them. Here the CDR3 DNA reads TGTGCCAGCAGTGAAGATGGATCCCGGGGCACTGAAGCTTTCTTT. It codes for CASSEDGSRGTEAFF.

V and J are TRBV7-2 and TRBJ1-5; D gene unclear. V lost 3 bases to trimming and J lost 5 bases, with 5 bases between them. Per germline, CDR1 SGHTA and CDR2 FQGNSA. The CDR3 runs 12 residues. DNA for the CDR3: TGTGCCAGCAGCTTTAGAGATCAGCCCCAGCATTTT. Translating gives CASSFRDQPQHF.

The chain links TRBV5-4 to TRBJ2-3; maybe TRBD1 (6 bases). Germline V CDR1 and CDR2: SGHNT, YYREEE (reference sequence). There are 13 residues in the CDR3. Trimming took 7 bases from V and 1 from J, leaving 10 bases between them. CDR3 nucleotide sequence: TGTGCCAGCGAGCCAGGGGGCACAGATACGCAGTATTTT. Its translation is CASEPGGTDTQYF.

Concerning this clone itself: The junction and the germline gene differ at one end; a read error may be behind it. V and J are TRBV6-6 and TRBJ1-2; no firm D call. The CDR3 has 10 amino acids. Per germline, CDR1 MNHNY and CDR2 SVGAGI (reference sequence). DNA of the CDR3: TGTGCCAGCACCTACGGGAGGCTTCCATTC. Its protein product is CASTYGRLPF.

The gene calls are TRBV5-1 and TRBJ1-6; tentatively, D is TRBD1 (5 bases). V lost 4 bases and J lost 2, with 7 bases in between. The CDR3 is made up of 14 amino acids. From germline, CDR1 is SGHRS and CDR2 YFSETQ. The CDR3 coding sequence is TGCGCCAGCAGCACAGGAACCTATAATTCACCCCTCCACTTT. Amino acids: CASSTGTYNSPLHF.

V gene TRBV5-1 combines with J gene TRBJ1-1, with 7 bases aligning to TRBD1. With 5 bases clipped from V and 4 bases from J, the junction kept 5 bases outside the gene matches. Germline CDR1 and CDR2: SGHRS and YFSETQ. The CDR3 is 13 amino acids. CDR3 nucleotide sequence: TGCGCCAGCAGGTTGACAGGGAGCACTGAAGCTTTCTTT. Translating gives CASRLTGSTEAFF.

This clone was recorded only once. The chain links TRBV6-1 to TRBJ1-5; no clear D gene. V lost 5 bases to trimming and J lost 0 bases, with 11 bases between them. The V gene's germline CDR1 is MNHNS and CDR2 SASEGT. The CDR3 runs 15 residues. The DNA for the CDR3 is TGTGCCAGCAGTTCGGAACCGGGTAGCAATCAGCCCCAGCATTTT. It specifies CASSSEPGSNQPQHF.

The chain links TRBV6-5 to TRBJ1-4; no reliable D call. Germline CDR1 and CDR2: MNHEY and SVGAGI. The CDR3 is 15 residues long. With 2 bases removed from V and 6 bases from J, the gap between germline ends came to 13 bases. The DNA of the CDR3 is TGTGCCAGCAGTTACCTCCGAAGTAGGGATGAAAAACTGTTTTTT. It translates to CASSYLRSRDEKLFF.

This rearrangement joins TRBV6-1 to TRBJ2-7, with TRBD1 as a possible D gene (5 bases). The CDR3 length is 14 residues. Germline CDR1 is MNHNS and CDR2 is SASEGT. The V end was cut by 7 bases, the J end by 2 bases, with 15 bases between. CDR3 sequence: CASTSLSGPYEQYF. As DNA, the CDR3 is TGTGCCAGCACCAGTCTCTCAGGGCCCTACGAGCAGTACTTC.

J is TRBJ2-7 and V is TRBV28, with TRBD1 matching 7 bases. The V segment lost 4 bases and the J segment 4 bases; nucleotides outside the gene matches: 7. Germline values: CDR1 MDHEN, CDR2 SYDVKM. The CDR3 contains 14 residues. CDR3 bases: TGTGCCAGCAGTTCGACAGGGTATGGATACGAGCAGTACGTC. Its protein product is CASSSTGYGYEQYV.

In this sample, this clone turned up once. The J gene is TRBJ1-3, the V gene TRBV9, with TRBD1 as a possible D gene (5 bases). Trimming removed 0 bases at V and 7 bases at J, with 11 bases between. Germline CDR1 reads SGDLS; CDR2 reads YYNGEE. The CDR3 is made up of 14 amino acids. CDR3 nucleotides: TGTGCCAGCAGCGTAGCCAGGGCCACGAACACCATATATTTT. This encodes CASSVARATNTIYF.

The rearrangement uses TRBV19 and TRBJ1-2; D call uncertain. CDR1 and CDR2 from the germline V gene are LNHDA and SQIVND (reference sequence). CDR3 length equals 13 residues. Trimming pared 3 bases from V and 5 bases from J, leaving 10 bases between. The CDR3 sequence: CASSILGAYGYTF. In DNA form, the CDR3 reads TGTGCCAGTAGTATCCTGGGCGCTTATGGCTACACCTTC.